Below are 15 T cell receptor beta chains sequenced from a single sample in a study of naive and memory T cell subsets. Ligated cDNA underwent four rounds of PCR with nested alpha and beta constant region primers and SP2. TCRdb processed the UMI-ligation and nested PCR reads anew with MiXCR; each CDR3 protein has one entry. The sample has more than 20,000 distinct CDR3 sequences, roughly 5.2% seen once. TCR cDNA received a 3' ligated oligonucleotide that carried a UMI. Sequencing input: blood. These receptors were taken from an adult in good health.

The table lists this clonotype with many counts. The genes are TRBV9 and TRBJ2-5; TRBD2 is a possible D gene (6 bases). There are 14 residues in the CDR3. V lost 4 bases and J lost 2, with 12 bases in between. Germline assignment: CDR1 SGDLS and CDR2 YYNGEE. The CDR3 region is CASSPRDLQETQYF. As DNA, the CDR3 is TGTGCCAGCAGCCCCAGGGACTTACAAGAGACCCAGTACTTC. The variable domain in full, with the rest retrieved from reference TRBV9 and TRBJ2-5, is DSGVTQTPKHLITATGQRVTLRCSPRSGDLSVYWYQQSLDQGLQFLIQYYNGEERAKGNILERFSAQQFPDLHSELNLSSLELGDSALYFCASSPRDLQETQYFGPGTRLLVL.

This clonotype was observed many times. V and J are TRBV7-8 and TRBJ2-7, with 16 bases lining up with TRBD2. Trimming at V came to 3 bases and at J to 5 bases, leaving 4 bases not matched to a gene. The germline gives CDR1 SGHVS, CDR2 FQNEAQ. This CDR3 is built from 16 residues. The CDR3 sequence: CASSFTGTSGRDEQYF. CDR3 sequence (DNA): TGTGCCAGCAGCTTCACCGGGACTAGCGGGAGGGACGAGCAGTACTTC.

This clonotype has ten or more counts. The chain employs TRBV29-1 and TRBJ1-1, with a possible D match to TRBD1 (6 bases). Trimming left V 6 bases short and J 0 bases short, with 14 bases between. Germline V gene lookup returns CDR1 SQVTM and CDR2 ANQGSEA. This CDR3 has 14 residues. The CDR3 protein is CSVDQTGLNTEAFF. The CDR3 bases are TGCAGCGTAGACCAAACAGGGCTGAACACTGAAGCTTTCTTT.

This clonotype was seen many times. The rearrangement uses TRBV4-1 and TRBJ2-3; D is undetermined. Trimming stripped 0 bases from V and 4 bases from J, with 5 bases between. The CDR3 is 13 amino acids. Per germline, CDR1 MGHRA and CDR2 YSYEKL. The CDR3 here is CASSQDGADTQYF. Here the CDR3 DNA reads TGCGCCAGCAGCCAAGATGGGGCAGATACGCAGTATTTT.

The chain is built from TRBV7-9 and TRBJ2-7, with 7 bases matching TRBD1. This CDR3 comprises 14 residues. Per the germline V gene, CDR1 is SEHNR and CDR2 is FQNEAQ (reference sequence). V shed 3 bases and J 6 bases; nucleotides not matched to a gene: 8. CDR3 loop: CASSLAVTGAEQYF. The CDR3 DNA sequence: TGTGCCAGCAGCTTGGCCGTTACAGGGGCCGAGCAGTACTTC.

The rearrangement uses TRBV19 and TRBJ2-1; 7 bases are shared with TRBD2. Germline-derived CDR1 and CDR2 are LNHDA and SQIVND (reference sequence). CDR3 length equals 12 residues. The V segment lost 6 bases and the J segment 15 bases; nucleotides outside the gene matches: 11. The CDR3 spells CASRPGGGRMFF. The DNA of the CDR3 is TGTGCCAGTAGACCTGGCGGGGGTAGGATGTTCTTC.

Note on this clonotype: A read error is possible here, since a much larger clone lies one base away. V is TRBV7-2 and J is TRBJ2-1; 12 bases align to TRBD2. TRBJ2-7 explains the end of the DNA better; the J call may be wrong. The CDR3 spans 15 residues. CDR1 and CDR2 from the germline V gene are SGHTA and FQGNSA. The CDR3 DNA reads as TGTGCCAGCAGCTTAGCACTAGCGGGAGGTGGTGAGCAGTACTTC. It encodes CASSLALAGGGEQYF.

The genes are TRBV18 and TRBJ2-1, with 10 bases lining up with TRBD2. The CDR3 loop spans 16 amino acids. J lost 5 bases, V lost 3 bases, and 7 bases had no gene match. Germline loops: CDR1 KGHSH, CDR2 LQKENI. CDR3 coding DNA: TGTGCCAGCTCACCGCGAGGACTAGCGGTGGACAATGAGCAGTTCTTC. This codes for CASSPRGLAVDNEQFF.

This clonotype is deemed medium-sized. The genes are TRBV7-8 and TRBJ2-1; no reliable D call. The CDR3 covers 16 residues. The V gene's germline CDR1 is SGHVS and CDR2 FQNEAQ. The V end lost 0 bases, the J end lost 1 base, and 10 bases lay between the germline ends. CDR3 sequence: CASSLAKVGSYNEQFF. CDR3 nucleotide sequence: TGTGCCAGCAGCTTAGCGAAAGTAGGGTCCTACAATGAGCAGTTCTTC.

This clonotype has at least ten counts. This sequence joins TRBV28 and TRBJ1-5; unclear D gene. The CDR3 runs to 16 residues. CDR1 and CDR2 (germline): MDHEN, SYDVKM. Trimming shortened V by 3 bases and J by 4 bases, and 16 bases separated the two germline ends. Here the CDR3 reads CASSFPGGYGNQPQHF. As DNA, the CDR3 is TGTGCCAGCAGTTTCCCCGGAGGGTATGGTAATCAGCCCCAGCATTTT.

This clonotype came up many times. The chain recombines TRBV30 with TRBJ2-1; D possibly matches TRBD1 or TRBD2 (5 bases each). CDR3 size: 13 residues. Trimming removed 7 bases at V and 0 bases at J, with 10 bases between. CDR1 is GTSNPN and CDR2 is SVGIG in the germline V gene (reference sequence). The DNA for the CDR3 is TGTGCCTTGGGACCCCACTCCTACAATGAGCAGTTCTTC. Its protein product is CALGPHSYNEQFF.

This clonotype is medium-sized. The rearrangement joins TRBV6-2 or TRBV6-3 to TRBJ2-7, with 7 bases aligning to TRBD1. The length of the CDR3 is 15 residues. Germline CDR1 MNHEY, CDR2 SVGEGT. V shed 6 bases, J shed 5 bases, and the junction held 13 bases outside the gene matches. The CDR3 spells CASSDTGQTGHEQYF. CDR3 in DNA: TGTGCCAGCAGCGATACGGGACAGACCGGCCACGAGCAGTACTTC.

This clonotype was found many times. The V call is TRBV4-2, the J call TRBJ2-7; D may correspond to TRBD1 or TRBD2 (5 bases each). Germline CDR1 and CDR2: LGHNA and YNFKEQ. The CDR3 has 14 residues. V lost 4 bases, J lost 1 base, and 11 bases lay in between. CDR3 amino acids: CASSPGAASYEQYF. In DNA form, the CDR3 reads TGTGCCAGCAGCCCCGGGGCAGCGTCCTACGAGCAGTACTTC.

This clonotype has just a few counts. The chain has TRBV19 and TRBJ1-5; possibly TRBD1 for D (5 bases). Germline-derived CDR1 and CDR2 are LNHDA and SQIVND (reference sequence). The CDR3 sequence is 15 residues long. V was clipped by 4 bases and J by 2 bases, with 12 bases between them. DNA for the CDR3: TGTGCCAGTAGTACGGGGGTCCCCGGCAATCAGCCCCAGCATTTT. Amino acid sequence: CASSTGVPGNQPQHF.

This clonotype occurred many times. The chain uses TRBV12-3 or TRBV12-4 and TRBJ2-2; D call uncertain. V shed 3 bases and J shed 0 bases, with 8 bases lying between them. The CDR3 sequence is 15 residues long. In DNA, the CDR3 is TGTGCCAGCAGTTTCCTAGGCCCGAACACCGGGGAGCTGTTTTTT. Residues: CASSFLGPNTGELFF.